Listed below are T cell receptor beta chains from one sample, sequenced in a study of shared clonotypes between healthy human individuals. Clones were read by immunoSEQ multiplex PCR, and TCRdb kept only the in-frame ones, dropping some. The sample carries under 2.5 million clones, 92% recorded once. The sequenced sample was naive CD4+ T cells from PBMCs. Receptors were obtained from a man between 18 and 29 years old in good health. Some clones in this sample may be carry-over from other donors' samples. The CDR3 runs from the conserved cysteine through the conserved F or W. Each record gives: V gene, D gene, J gene, CDR3 protein. The D gene is left open where the match is weak.

TRBV6-1	TRBD2	TRBJ2-7	CASSEARGLAGIYEQYF
TRBV28	TRBD1	TRBJ2-7	CASSLQGAYEQYF
TRBV4-1	-	TRBJ1-1	CASSQETRRNTEAFF
TRBV5-4	TRBD2	TRBJ2-1	CASSHGGGVSYNEQFF
TRBV7-8	-	TRBJ2-7	CASSPGLFYEQYF
TRBV9	-	TRBJ1-1	CASSSGRNTEAFF
TRBV18	TRBD1	TRBJ1-2	CASSRRQGAEGIRSDGYTF
TRBV30	-	TRBJ2-5	CAWSRGETQYF
TRBV6-1	-	TRBJ1-4	CASSPQGREKLFF
TRBV4-1	-	TRBJ2-7	CASSQGDEQYF
TRBV6-6	TRBD2	TRBJ2-5	CASTLSGGRGETQYF
TRBV28	-	TRBJ1-1	CASSPTPGWTENTEAFF
TRBV14	TRBD2	TRBJ2-1	CASSQEKVAGVSSEQFF
TRBV9	TRBD1	TRBJ1-3	CASSATGQGYTIYF
TRBV28	-	TRBJ1-2	CASSLRGGLSYGYTF
TRBV7-9	TRBD2	TRBJ2-3	CASSPGTSEDTQYF
TRBV18	-	TRBJ2-5	CASSPIDQGLKTQYF
TRBV11-2	TRBD1	TRBJ1-2	CASSRQGRDYGYTF
TRBV7-9	-	TRBJ2-5	CASSPRGAETQYF
TRBV30	-	TRBJ1-5	CAWSAGTLFSYQPQHF
TRBV28	-	TRBJ2-6	CASSWYSGANVLTF
TRBV6-6	-	TRBJ1-1	CASSYSRGNTEAFF
TRBV7-2	-	TRBJ1-2	CASTTVGQGFYGYTF
TRBV7-3	-	TRBJ2-1	CASSPQGGSEQFF
TRBV7-9	TRBD1	TRBJ2-7	CASSLALGQGYEQYF
TRBV28	-	TRBJ1-4	CATQVGGDEKLFF
TRBV7-9	-	TRBJ2-2	CASSLGGNTGELFF
TRBV28	-	TRBJ2-7	CASSFEGVFSYEQYF
TRBV18	-	TRBJ1-2	CASSPEQVFTNYGYTF
TRBV7-9	-	TRBJ2-3	CASSLNGLFLGQYF
TRBV28	-	TRBJ1-2	CASGRARGYTF
TRBV6-1	-	TRBJ2-3	CASSETGPVEYF
TRBV5-1	-	TRBJ2-7	CASTLGPGSPYEQYF
TRBV15	TRBD1	TRBJ1-1	CATSRDPAGGSTEAFF
TRBV6-5	-	TRBJ2-7	CASSSTTGTYEQYF
TRBV5-1	TRBD2	TRBJ2-5	CATASGTGRETQYF
TRBV5-1	-	TRBJ2-5	CASSNTDSAGETQYF
TRBV2	-	TRBJ1-2	CASRPQGNYGYTF
TRBV11-2	TRBD1	TRBJ2-1	CASSSTGGREQFF
TRBV5-1	TRBD1	TRBJ2-5	CASRRTGGTQETQYF
TRBV19	-	TRBJ1-3	CASSTTGVGNTIYF
TRBV7-8	TRBD1	TRBJ1-5	CASSPGTAANQPQHF
TRBV5-6	-	TRBJ2-7	CASSLDRNSYEQYF
TRBV5-4	-	TRBJ2-7	CASSSRSSPQNRASYEQYF
TRBV19	TRBD1	TRBJ1-1	CASSMGTGSEAFF
TRBV5-6	-	TRBJ2-7	CASSFPRDGEQYF
TRBV29-1	-	TRBJ2-3	CSVGGRVTDTQYF
TRBV19	-	TRBJ1-2	CAHKDSGSVANYGYTF
TRBV7-3	TRBD1	TRBJ2-3	CASSLGTARTDTQYF
TRBV11-2	-	TRBJ2-3	CASSSQTRTRDTQYF
TRBV9	-	TRBJ2-7	CASSTYEGSYEQYF
TRBV7-3	-	TRBJ2-2	CASRGPTGELFF
TRBV2	-	TRBJ1-5	CASSDVPGVGQPQHF